One T cell receptor beta chain is described in this entry. The antigen is undetermined. This specimen belongs to a study of OX40 agonist ivuxolimab in advanced cancers. Study summary: Ivuxolimab, an antibody that agonizes OX40 (CD134), was administered to the patients. Study-level points and caveats: Nonresponders, in some cases, also had low normalized T-cell clonal expansion.

The ends lost 4 bases at V and 8 bases at J; junction bases unmatched: 5. CDR1 is SGHTA and CDR2 is FQGNSA in the germline V gene. This CDR3 is built from 13 residues. Assay: immunoSEQ multiplex PCR; the TCRdb copy retains only in-frame clones and omits some. The repertoire consists of about 62,000 clones, with 87% occurring once and the leading ten covering approximately 0.8%. Patients were excluded for autoimmune disease history or systemic immunosuppression. The origin of this receptor is an adult with an advanced solid tumor such as melanoma, head and neck, liver or kidney cancer. The V call is TRBV7-2, the J call TRBJ2-1; 7 positions match TRBD1. Sequencing used CD4+ or CD8+ T cells sorted from blood, obtained in a trial of the OX40 agonist ivuxolimab. The CDR3 loop is CASSSTGIHEQFF. The CDR3 DNA reads TGTGCCAGCAGCTCGACAGGGATCCATGAGCAGTTCTTC.